The rows below give T cell receptor beta chains drawn from one sample of a study of shared clonotypes between healthy human individuals. The data were produced by immunoSEQ multiplex PCR, yet TCRdb's version contains in-frame clones alone and is incomplete. The sample carries approximately 530,000 clones, 90% to 97% recorded once. The sequenced sample consisted of naive CD4+ T cells sorted from blood. Every receptor here comes from a woman in her 30s in good health. The CDR3 runs from the conserved cysteine through the conserved F or W. D genes are given only for firm matches. For some rows the clone size is stated as once, few or many, or as a class when expanded; others skip it.

d_call: NA; clone_size: NA; v_call: TRBV19; j_call: TRBJ2-7; cdr3_nt: TGTGCCAGTAGTATAGACAGGGAAGGCTGCGAGCAGTACTTC; cdr3_aa: CASSIDREGCEQYF
d_call: TRBD2; clone_size: NA; v_call: TRBV5-1; j_call: TRBJ2-3; cdr3_nt: TGCGCCAGCAGCTTGCAGGGAGGGAGGACAGATACGCAGTATTTT; cdr3_aa: CASSLQGGRTDTQYF
d_call: NA; clone_size: NA; v_call: TRBV4-1; j_call: TRBJ2-3; cdr3_nt: TGCGCCAGCCGTTCATACGCGGGGGCGGTTCAGAGCACAGATACGCAGTATTTT; cdr3_aa: CASRSYAGAVQSTDTQYF
d_call: NA; clone_size: NA; v_call: TRBV4-1; j_call: TRBJ1-2; cdr3_nt: TGCGCCAGCAGCCAAGGTCGGGGTTCGGGTAACTATGGCTACACCTTC; cdr3_aa: CASSQGRGSGNYGYTF
d_call: NA; clone_size: once; v_call: TRBV19; j_call: TRBJ1-2; cdr3_nt: TGTGCCAGTAGTTCACAGGGACCGACCTATGGCTACACCTTC; cdr3_aa: CASSSQGPTYGYTF
d_call: NA; clone_size: NA; v_call: TRBV7-9; j_call: TRBJ1-2; cdr3_nt: TGTGCCAGCAGCTTAGGGAACTATGGCTACACCTTC; cdr3_aa: CASSLGNYGYTF
d_call: TRBD2; clone_size: NA; v_call: TRBV6-6; j_call: TRBJ2-2; cdr3_nt: TGTGCCAGCGGTCGGCGGGAGGAGAATACCGGGGAGCTGTTTTTT; cdr3_aa: CASGRREENTGELFF
d_call: NA; clone_size: NA; v_call: TRBV5-8; j_call: TRBJ1-5; cdr3_nt: TGTGCCAGCAGCTTGGGGGGAGGAGGTCAGCCCCAGCATTTT; cdr3_aa: CASSLGGGGQPQHF
d_call: NA; clone_size: NA; v_call: TRBV14; j_call: TRBJ2-5; cdr3_nt: TGTGCCAGCAGCCAAGATATGCAGACCCAGTACTTC; cdr3_aa: CASSQDMQTQYF
d_call: NA; clone_size: NA; v_call: TRBV6-5; j_call: TRBJ1-5; cdr3_nt: TGTGCCAGCAGTTATCATAGCAATCAGCCCCAGCATTTT; cdr3_aa: CASSYHSNQPQHF
d_call: NA; clone_size: NA; v_call: TRBV6-5; j_call: TRBJ2-7; cdr3_nt: TGTGCCAGCAGTTTCTCCGGGACTGCCCCTCACGAGCAGTACTTC; cdr3_aa: CASSFSGTAPHEQYF
d_call: TRBD1; clone_size: NA; v_call: TRBV19; j_call: TRBJ1-4; cdr3_nt: TGTGCCAGTAGCCGGGACAGATTAAATGAAAAACTGTTTTTT; cdr3_aa: CASSRDRLNEKLFF
d_call: TRBD1; clone_size: once; v_call: TRBV28; j_call: TRBJ1-1; cdr3_nt: TGTGCCAGCAGTGCCACCGGGACAGGGAATAGAGCTTTCTTT; cdr3_aa: CASSATGTGNRAFF
d_call: NA; clone_size: NA; v_call: TRBV5-1; j_call: TRBJ1-2; cdr3_nt: TGCGCCAGCACTAGGACCGGGCAGACTAACTATGGCTACACCTTC; cdr3_aa: CASTRTGQTNYGYTF
d_call: NA; clone_size: NA; v_call: TRBV15; j_call: TRBJ1-4; cdr3_nt: TGTGCCACCAGCAGAGGACAGAATAATGAAAAACTGTTTTTT; cdr3_aa: CATSRGQNNEKLFF
d_call: NA; clone_size: NA; v_call: TRBV6-5; j_call: TRBJ1-2; cdr3_nt: TGTGCCAGCAGTTACTCTGCGGAAACTAACTATGGCTACACCTTC; cdr3_aa: CASSYSAETNYGYTF
d_call: TRBD1; clone_size: NA; v_call: TRBV5-1; j_call: TRBJ2-7; cdr3_nt: TGCGCCAGCACCCCCATGGGGACAGGCGACTACGAGCAGTACTTC; cdr3_aa: CASTPMGTGDYEQYF
d_call: NA; clone_size: NA; v_call: TRBV11-2; j_call: TRBJ2-7; cdr3_nt: TGTGCCAGCAGCCAGGCCTCCTACGAGCAGTACTTC; cdr3_aa: CASSQASYEQYF
d_call: TRBD1; clone_size: NA; v_call: TRBV29-1; j_call: TRBJ1-2; cdr3_nt: TGCAGCGCCGGACAGGGGGGTAGCTATGGCTACACCTTC; cdr3_aa: CSAGQGGSYGYTF
d_call: TRBD2; clone_size: once; v_call: TRBV6-6; j_call: TRBJ2-7; cdr3_nt: TGTGCCAGCAGCCCGGTGGGAGCGGGAGGTGGGTGGTGGCAGTACTTC; cdr3_aa: CASSPVGAGGGWWQYF
d_call: NA; clone_size: NA; v_call: TRBV2; j_call: TRBJ2-6; cdr3_nt: TGTGCCAGCAGTGTGGGACTCCTCTCTGGGGCCAACGTCCTGACTTTC; cdr3_aa: CASSVGLLSGANVLTF
d_call: TRBD2; clone_size: NA; v_call: TRBV14; j_call: TRBJ2-1; cdr3_nt: TGTGCCAGCAGCCTCCTCCGACTAGCGGGAGCTAATGAGCAGTTCTTC; cdr3_aa: CASSLLRLAGANEQFF
d_call: NA; clone_size: NA; v_call: TRBV28; j_call: TRBJ1-1; cdr3_nt: TGTGCCAGCAGTCCCCACGGGGAAATGGGGAACACTGAAGCTTTCTTT; cdr3_aa: CASSPHGEMGNTEAFF
d_call: NA; clone_size: NA; v_call: TRBV9; j_call: TRBJ2-1; cdr3_nt: TGTGCCAGCAGCTCCCGACAGGGAGGCTCCTACAATGAGCAGTTCTTC; cdr3_aa: CASSSRQGGSYNEQFF
d_call: TRBD1; clone_size: NA; v_call: TRBV4-1; j_call: TRBJ1-2; cdr3_nt: TGCGCCAGCAGCCGGGGTCCGGGACAGGGGATGGCTAACTATGGCTACACCTTC; cdr3_aa: CASSRGPGQGMANYGYTF
d_call: TRBD2; clone_size: NA; v_call: TRBV18; j_call: TRBJ2-2; cdr3_nt: TGTGCCAGCTCACCACCCATCCGAGCGGGAGTCGGGACCGGGGAGCTGTTTTTT; cdr3_aa: CASSPPIRAGVGTGELFF
d_call: NA; clone_size: NA; v_call: TRBV5-1; j_call: TRBJ1-4; cdr3_nt: TGCGCCAGCAGCTTGACCCATGACAGACAAAATGAAAAACTGTTTTTT; cdr3_aa: CASSLTHDRQNEKLFF
d_call: NA; clone_size: NA; v_call: TRBV19; j_call: TRBJ1-4; cdr3_nt: TGTGCCAGTAGTATCGAACGGGGGGCTCTACTTACTAATGAAAAACTGTTTTTT; cdr3_aa: CASSIERGALLTNEKLFF
d_call: NA; clone_size: NA; v_call: TRBV2; j_call: TRBJ1-5; cdr3_nt: TGTGCCAGCAGACCCACTACAGGGAAAACGAATCAGCCCCAGCATTTT; cdr3_aa: CASRPTTGKTNQPQHF
d_call: TRBD1; clone_size: once; v_call: TRBV27; j_call: TRBJ2-6; cdr3_nt: TGTGCCAGCAGCGACGGGACAGCCATACCGTCTGGGGCCAACGTCCTGACTTTC; cdr3_aa: CASSDGTAIPSGANVLTF
d_call: NA; clone_size: NA; v_call: TRBV5-1; j_call: TRBJ1-4; cdr3_nt: TGCGCCAGCAGCACAGGGAGAAGAATGGAAAAACTGTTTTTT; cdr3_aa: CASSTGRRMEKLFF
d_call: NA; clone_size: NA; v_call: TRBV5-1; j_call: TRBJ2-1; cdr3_nt: TGCGCCAGCAGCTTGGGGACCCTTCCGTACAATGAGCAGTTCTTC; cdr3_aa: CASSLGTLPYNEQFF
d_call: NA; clone_size: once; v_call: TRBV28; j_call: TRBJ2-7; cdr3_nt: TGTGCCAGCAGGGGGTCGGTCTCCGGGCCCTACGAGCAGTACTTC; cdr3_aa: CASRGSVSGPYEQYF
d_call: NA; clone_size: NA; v_call: TRBV19; j_call: TRBJ2-1; cdr3_nt: TGTGCCACTTCTCCATGGGCTCACTACAATGAGCAGTTCTTC; cdr3_aa: CATSPWAHYNEQFF
d_call: TRBD1; clone_size: NA; v_call: TRBV29-1; j_call: TRBJ2-7; cdr3_nt: TGCAGCGTTGGACCCGGGACAGGGATCTCCTACGAGCAGTACTTC; cdr3_aa: CSVGPGTGISYEQYF
d_call: NA; clone_size: NA; v_call: TRBV7-7; j_call: TRBJ1-6; cdr3_nt: TGTGCCAGCAGAGAATCACCCCTCCACTTT; cdr3_aa: CASRESPLHF
d_call: NA; clone_size: NA; v_call: TRBV7-9; j_call: TRBJ1-2; cdr3_nt: TGTGCCAGCAGCCTAACAGCTAACTATGGCTACACCTTC; cdr3_aa: CASSLTANYGYTF
d_call: NA; clone_size: NA; v_call: TRBV5-4; j_call: TRBJ1-2; cdr3_nt: TGTGCCAGCAGCCAAGACATCAATGGCTACACCTTC; cdr3_aa: CASSQDINGYTF
d_call: NA; clone_size: NA; v_call: TRBV19; j_call: TRBJ1-1; cdr3_nt: TGTGCCAGTACTCTCGAGGCAGCCGGGAGCACTGAAGCTTTCTTT; cdr3_aa: CASTLEAAGSTEAFF
d_call: NA; clone_size: NA; v_call: TRBV19; j_call: TRBJ1-6; cdr3_nt: TGTGCCAGTAATTTTGTGGATTCACCCCTCCACTTT; cdr3_aa: CASNFVDSPLHF
d_call: NA; clone_size: NA; v_call: TRBV29-1; j_call: TRBJ1-5; cdr3_nt: TGCAGCCTCGCGGGGCTGTTTCAGCCCCAGCATTTT; cdr3_aa: CSLAGLFQPQHF
d_call: NA; clone_size: NA; v_call: TRBV29-1; j_call: TRBJ2-2; cdr3_nt: TGCAGCGGGGCACCACAGGACACCGGGGAGCTGTTTTTT; cdr3_aa: CSGAPQDTGELFF
d_call: NA; clone_size: NA; v_call: TRBV28; j_call: TRBJ2-7; cdr3_nt: TGTGCCAATCAGGGGACCACGGGTGGGGAGCAGTACTTC; cdr3_aa: CANQGTTGGEQYF
d_call: NA; clone_size: NA; v_call: TRBV18; j_call: TRBJ1-1; cdr3_nt: TGTGCCAGCTCACCTCGCGCCAGGGTGGGCACTGAAGCTTTCTTT; cdr3_aa: CASSPRARVGTEAFF
d_call: TRBD2; clone_size: NA; v_call: TRBV7-7; j_call: TRBJ2-1; cdr3_nt: TGTGCCAGCAGCCGCCACCTCCCCGGGACTAGCGGATACAATGAGCAGTTCTTC; cdr3_aa: CASSRHLPGTSGYNEQFF
d_call: NA; clone_size: NA; v_call: TRBV6-5; j_call: TRBJ2-3; cdr3_nt: TGTGCCAGCAGGAAAGAGCGCCCTGGAGATACGCAGTATTTT; cdr3_aa: CASRKERPGDTQYF
d_call: NA; clone_size: NA; v_call: TRBV6-6; j_call: TRBJ1-2; cdr3_nt: TGTGCCATTTCGACTTCTCTTGATGGCTACACCTTC; cdr3_aa: CAISTSLDGYTF
d_call: TRBD2; clone_size: NA; v_call: TRBV7-2; j_call: TRBJ2-4; cdr3_nt: TGTGCCAGCAGCTCGGGGACTAGCGTTAAGACCAAAAACATTCAGTACTTC; cdr3_aa: CASSSGTSVKTKNIQYF
d_call: TRBD2; clone_size: NA; v_call: TRBV5-1; j_call: TRBJ2-3; cdr3_nt: TGCGCCAGCAGCCCCGGGACTAGCGGGACGGATACGCAGTATTTT; cdr3_aa: CASSPGTSGTDTQYF
d_call: NA; clone_size: NA; v_call: TRBV10-3; j_call: TRBJ2-1; cdr3_nt: TGTGCCATCAGTGAGTCGCAGCGGGAGCAGTTCTTC; cdr3_aa: CAISESQREQFF